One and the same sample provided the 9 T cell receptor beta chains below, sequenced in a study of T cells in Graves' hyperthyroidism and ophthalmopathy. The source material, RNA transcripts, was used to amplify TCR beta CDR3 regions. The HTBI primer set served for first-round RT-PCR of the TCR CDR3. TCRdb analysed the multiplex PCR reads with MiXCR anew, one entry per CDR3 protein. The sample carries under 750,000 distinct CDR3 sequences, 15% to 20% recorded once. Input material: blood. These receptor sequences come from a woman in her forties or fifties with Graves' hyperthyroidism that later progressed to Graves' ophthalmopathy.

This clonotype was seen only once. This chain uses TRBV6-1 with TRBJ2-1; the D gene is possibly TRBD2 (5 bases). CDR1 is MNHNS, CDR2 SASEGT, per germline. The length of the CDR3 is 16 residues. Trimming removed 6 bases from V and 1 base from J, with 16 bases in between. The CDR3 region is CASSPLDARSYNEQFF. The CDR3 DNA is TGTGCCAGCAGCCCACTAGACGCCAGGTCCTACAATGAGCAGTTCTTC.

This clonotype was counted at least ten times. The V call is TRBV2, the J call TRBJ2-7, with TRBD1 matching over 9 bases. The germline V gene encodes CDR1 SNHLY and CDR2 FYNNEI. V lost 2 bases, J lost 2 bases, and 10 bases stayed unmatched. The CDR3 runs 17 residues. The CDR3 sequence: CASSESWDRVLAYEQYF. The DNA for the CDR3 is TGTGCCAGCAGTGAAAGTTGGGACAGGGTTCTCGCCTACGAGCAGTACTTC.

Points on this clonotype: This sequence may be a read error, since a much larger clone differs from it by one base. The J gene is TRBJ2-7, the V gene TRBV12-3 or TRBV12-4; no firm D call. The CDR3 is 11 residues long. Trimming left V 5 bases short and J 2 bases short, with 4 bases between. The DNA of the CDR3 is TGTGCCAGCAGTCCGACCTACGAGCAGTACTTC. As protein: CASSPTYEQYF.

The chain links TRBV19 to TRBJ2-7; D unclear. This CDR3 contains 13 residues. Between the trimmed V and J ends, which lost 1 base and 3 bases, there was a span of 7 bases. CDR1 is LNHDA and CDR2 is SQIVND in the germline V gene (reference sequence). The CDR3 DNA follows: TGTGCCAGTAGTATAGCGGGCCTCTACGAGCAGTACTTC. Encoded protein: CASSIAGLYEQYF.

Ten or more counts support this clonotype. In nucleotides, the CDR3 is TGTGCCAGCAGCCCTCGGGACTCTCCGTACGGGGGGACCCAGTACTTC. Protein sequence: CASSPRDSPYGGTQYF. J is TRBJ2-5 and V is TRBV11-2; D is possibly TRBD2 (6 bases). Germline CDR1 and CDR2: SGHAT and FQNNGV. With 5 bases removed from V and 7 bases from J, the gap between germline ends came to 23 bases. The length of the CDR3 is 16 residues.

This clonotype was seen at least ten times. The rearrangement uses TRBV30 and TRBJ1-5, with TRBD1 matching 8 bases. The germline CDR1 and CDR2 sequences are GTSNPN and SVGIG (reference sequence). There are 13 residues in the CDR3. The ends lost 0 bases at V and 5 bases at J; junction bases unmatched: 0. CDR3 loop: CAWSVQGDQPQHF. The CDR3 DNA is TGTGCCTGGAGTGTACAGGGGGATCAGCCCCAGCATTTT.

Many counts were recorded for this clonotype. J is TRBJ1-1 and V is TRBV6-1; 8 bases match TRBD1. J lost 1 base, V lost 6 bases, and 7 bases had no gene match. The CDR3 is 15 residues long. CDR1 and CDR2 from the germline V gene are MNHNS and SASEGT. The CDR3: CASRDPGTGNTEAFF. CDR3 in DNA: TGTGCCAGCAGGGATCCCGGGACAGGGAACACTGAAGCTTTCTTT.

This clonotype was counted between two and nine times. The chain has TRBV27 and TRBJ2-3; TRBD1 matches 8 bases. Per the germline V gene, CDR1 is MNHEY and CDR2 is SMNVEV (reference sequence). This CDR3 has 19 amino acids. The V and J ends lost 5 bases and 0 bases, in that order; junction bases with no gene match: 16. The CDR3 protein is CASSGVPHIDRGSTDTQYF. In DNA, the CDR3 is TGTGCCAGCAGTGGTGTCCCTCATATTGACAGGGGAAGCACAGATACGCAGTATTTT.

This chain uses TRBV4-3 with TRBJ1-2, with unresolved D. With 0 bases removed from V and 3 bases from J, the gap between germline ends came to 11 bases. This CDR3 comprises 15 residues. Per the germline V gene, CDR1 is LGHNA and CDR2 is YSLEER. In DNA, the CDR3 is TGCGCCAGCAGCCAAGATATTGCAACCCACTATGGCTACACCTTC. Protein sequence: CASSQDIATHYGYTF.